The 5 T cell receptor beta chains in this list originate from one sample, sequenced in a study of control samples from healthy donors and cancer patients. The method was immunoSEQ multiplex PCR; TCRdb's version includes in-frame clones alone and lacks a portion of them. This sample has 65,000 to 90,000 clones; 89% occur once, and the top ten carry 9.5%. The sample comprised PBMCs. Receptors originate from a woman aged 50 to 65 with colorectal cancer.

The chain joins TRBV27 to TRBJ1-2, with 9 bases aligning to TRBD1. V shed 2 bases, J shed 8 bases, and the junction held 12 bases outside the gene matches. Germline V gives CDR1 MNHEY, CDR2 SMNVEV (reference sequence). The CDR3 length is 16 residues. The CDR3, as DNA: TGTGCCAGCAGTTTACGAGGGACAGGGTCGATATGGGGCTACACCTTC. This codes for CASSLRGTGSIWGYTF.

The rearrangement joins TRBV7-2 to TRBJ1-6; tentative D call: TRBD1 (6 bases). From germline, CDR1 is SGHTA and CDR2 FQGNSA. The CDR3 runs to 17 residues. The V end was cut by 1 base, the J end by 10 bases, with 20 bases between. CDR3 nucleotides: TGTGCCAGCAGCTTAGTGGCTCGGGGGCCCATAGGGTCACCCCTCCACTTT. It encodes CASSLVARGPIGSPLHF.

This clone has only a few counts. The gene calls are TRBV20-1 and TRBJ1-2; no clear D gene. The CDR3 has 11 amino acids. Germline CDR1 reads DFQATT; CDR2 reads SNEGSKA (reference sequence). V was pared by 5 bases and J by 10 bases, with 14 bases between. The CDR3 sequence: CSAFLVSDYTF. The CDR3 DNA reads as TGCAGTGCTTTTTTGGTCTCTGACTACACCTTC.

The chain has TRBV7-2 and TRBJ1-2; a weak D match, TRBD1 (5 bases). CDR1 is SGHTA and CDR2 is FQGNSA in the germline V gene. Trimming shortened V by 3 bases and J by 4 bases, and 6 bases separated the two germline ends. This CDR3 comprises 12 residues. Here the CDR3 DNA reads TGTGCCAGCAGCTTGGGACGCTATGGCTACACCTTC. Protein: CASSLGRYGYTF.

This chain connects TRBV4-3 to TRBJ1-4; 7 nucleotides agree with TRBD1. The CDR3 runs to 15 residues. Germline V lookup: CDR1 LGHNA, CDR2 YSLEER. The trim removed 0 bases at V and 4 bases at J, leaving 2 bases unmatched. CDR3 sequence: CASSQEGTDNEKLFF. Here the CDR3 DNA reads TGCGCCAGCAGCCAAGAAGGGACAGATAATGAAAAACTGTTTTTT.